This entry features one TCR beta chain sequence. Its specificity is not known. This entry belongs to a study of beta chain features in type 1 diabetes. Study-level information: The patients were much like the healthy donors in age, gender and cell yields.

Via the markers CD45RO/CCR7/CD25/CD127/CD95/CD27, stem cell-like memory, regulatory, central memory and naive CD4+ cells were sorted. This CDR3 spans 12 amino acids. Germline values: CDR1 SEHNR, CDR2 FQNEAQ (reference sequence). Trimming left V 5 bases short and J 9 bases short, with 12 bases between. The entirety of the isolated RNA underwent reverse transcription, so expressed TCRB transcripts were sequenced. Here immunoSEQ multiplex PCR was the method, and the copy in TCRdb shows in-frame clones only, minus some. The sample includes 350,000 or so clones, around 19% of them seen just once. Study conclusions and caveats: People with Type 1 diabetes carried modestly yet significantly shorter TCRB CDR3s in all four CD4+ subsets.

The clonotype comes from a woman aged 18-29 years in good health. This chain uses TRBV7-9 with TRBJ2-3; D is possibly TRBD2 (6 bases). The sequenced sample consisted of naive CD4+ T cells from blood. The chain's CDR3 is CASSVRLVTQYF. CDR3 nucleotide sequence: TGTGCCAGCAGCGTTCGACTAGTAACGCAGTATTTT.